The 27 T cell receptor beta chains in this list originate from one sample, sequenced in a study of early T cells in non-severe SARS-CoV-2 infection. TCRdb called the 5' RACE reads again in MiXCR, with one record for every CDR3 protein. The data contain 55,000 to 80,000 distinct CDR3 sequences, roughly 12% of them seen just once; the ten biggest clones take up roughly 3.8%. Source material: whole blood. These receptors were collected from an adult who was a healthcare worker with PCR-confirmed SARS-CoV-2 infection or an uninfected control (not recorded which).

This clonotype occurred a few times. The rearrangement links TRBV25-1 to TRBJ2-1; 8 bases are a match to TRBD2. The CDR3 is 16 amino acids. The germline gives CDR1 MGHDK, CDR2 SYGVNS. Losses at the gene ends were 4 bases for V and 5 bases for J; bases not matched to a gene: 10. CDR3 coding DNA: TGTGCCAGCAGTGTTGCTAGCGGGCCGGGCAACAATGAGCAGTTCTTC. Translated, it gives CASSVASGPGNNEQFF. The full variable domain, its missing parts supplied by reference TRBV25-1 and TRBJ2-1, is EADIYQTPRYLVIGTGKKITLECSQTMGHDKMYWYQQDPGMELHLIHYSYGVNSTEKGDLSSESTVSRIRTEHFPLTLESARPSHTSQYLCASSVASGPGNNEQFFGPGTRLTVL.

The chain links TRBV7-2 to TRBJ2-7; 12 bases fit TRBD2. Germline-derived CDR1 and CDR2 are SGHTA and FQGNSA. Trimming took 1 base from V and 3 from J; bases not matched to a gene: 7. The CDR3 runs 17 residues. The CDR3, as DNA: TGTGCCAGCAGCTTAGTAAGGCTAGCGGGGGGGCTCTACGAGCAGTACTTC. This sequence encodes CASSLVRLAGGLYEQYF.

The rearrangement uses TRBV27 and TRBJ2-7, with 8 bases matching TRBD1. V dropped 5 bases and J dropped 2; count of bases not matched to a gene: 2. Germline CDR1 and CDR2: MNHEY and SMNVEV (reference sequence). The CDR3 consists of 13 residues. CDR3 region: CASSRDRTYEQYF. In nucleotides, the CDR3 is TGTGCCAGCAGTCGGGACAGGACCTACGAGCAGTACTTC.

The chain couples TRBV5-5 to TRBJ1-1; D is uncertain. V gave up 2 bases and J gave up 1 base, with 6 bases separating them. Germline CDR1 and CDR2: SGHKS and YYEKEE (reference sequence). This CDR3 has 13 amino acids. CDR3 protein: CASSFHTNTEAFF. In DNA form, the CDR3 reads TGTGCCAGCAGCTTCCACACGAACACTGAAGCTTTCTTT.

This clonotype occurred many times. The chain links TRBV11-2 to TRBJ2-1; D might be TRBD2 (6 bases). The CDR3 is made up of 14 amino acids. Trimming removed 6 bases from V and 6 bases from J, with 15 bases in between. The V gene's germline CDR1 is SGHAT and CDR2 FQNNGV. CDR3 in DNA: TGTGCCAGCAGTGGACTACTAAAAATCAATGAGCAGTTCTTC. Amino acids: CASSGLLKINEQFF.

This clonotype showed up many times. The CDR3 sequence: CASSVARGIDTQYF. The CDR3 DNA reads as TGTGCCAGCAGCGTAGCCAGGGGTATAGATACGCAGTATTTT. The J gene is TRBJ2-3, the V gene TRBV9, with D possibly matching TRBD1 (6 bases). The CDR3 extends over 14 amino acids. V dropped 0 bases and J dropped 5 bases, with 10 bases sitting between them. CDR1 SGDLS and CDR2 YYNGEE come from the germline V gene.

The chain's CDR3 is CASSKPGTSKETQYF. The CDR3 nucleotides read TGTGCCAGCAGCAAACCCGGGACTAGTAAAGAGACCCAGTACTTC. The rearrangement joins TRBV12-3 or TRBV12-4 to TRBJ2-5, with TRBD2 identical over 8 bases. The CDR3 totals 15 residues. J was trimmed by 3 bases and V by 6 bases; bases with no gene match: 9.

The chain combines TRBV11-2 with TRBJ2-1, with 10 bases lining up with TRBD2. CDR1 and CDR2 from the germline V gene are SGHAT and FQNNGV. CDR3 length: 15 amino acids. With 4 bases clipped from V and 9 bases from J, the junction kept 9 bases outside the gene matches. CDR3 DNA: TGTGCCAGCAGCTCTTTTCTAGCGGGGGACCTTGAGCAGTTCTTC. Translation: CASSSFLAGDLEQFF.

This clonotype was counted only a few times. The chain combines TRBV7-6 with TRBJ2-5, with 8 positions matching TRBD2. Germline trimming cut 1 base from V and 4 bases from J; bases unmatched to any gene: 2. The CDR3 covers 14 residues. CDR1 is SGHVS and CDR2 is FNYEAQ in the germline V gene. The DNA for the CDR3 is TGTGCCAGCAGCTTAGGGACTAGCCCAGAGACCCAGTACTTC. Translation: CASSLGTSPETQYF.

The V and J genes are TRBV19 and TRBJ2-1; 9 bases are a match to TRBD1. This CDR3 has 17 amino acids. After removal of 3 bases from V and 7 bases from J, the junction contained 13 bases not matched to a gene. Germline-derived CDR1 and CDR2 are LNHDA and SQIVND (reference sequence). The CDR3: CASSMGPGTGPLNEQFF. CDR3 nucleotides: TGTGCCAGTAGTATGGGTCCGGGGACAGGGCCTTTAAATGAGCAGTTCTTC.

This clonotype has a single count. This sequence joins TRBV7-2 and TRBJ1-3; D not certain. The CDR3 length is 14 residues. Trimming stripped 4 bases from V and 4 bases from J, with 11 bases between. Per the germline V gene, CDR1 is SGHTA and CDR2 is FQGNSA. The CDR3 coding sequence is TGTGCCAGCAGCTCCCTGAAAGCGGGAAACACCATATATTTT. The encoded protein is CASSSLKAGNTIYF.

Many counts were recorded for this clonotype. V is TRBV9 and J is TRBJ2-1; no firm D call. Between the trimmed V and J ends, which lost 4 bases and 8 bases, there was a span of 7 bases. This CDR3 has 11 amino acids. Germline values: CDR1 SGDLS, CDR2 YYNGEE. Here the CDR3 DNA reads TGTGCCAGCAGCTCCAAGGATGAGCAGTTCTTC. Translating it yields CASSSKDEQFF.

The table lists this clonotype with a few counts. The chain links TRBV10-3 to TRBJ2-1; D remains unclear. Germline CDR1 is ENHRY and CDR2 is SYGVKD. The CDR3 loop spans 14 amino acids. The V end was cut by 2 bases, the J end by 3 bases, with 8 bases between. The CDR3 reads CAISEGTRYNEQFF. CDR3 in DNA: TGTGCCATCAGTGAGGGTACCCGCTACAATGAGCAGTTCTTC.

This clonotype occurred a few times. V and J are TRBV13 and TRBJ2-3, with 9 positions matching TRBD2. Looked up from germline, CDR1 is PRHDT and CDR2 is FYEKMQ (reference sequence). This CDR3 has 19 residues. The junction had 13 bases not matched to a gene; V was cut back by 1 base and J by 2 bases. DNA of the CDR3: TGTGCCAGCAGCTTAGATTGGAGACTAGCGGTCAAGTCCACAGATACGCAGTATTTT. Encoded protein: CASSLDWRLAVKSTDTQYF.

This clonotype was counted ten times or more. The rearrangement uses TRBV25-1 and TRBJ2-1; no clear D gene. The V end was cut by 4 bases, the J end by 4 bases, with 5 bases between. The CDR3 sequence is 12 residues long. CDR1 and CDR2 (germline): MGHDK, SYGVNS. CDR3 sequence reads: CASSVQYNEQFF. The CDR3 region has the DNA TGTGCCAGCAGTGTACAGTACAATGAGCAGTTCTTC.

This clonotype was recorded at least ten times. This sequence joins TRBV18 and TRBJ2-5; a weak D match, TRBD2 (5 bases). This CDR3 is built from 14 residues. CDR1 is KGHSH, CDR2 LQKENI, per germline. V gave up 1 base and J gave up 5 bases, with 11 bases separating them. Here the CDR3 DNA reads TGTGCCAGCTCACCACAGAGAGGGTTGGAGACCCAGTACTTC. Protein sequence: CASSPQRGLETQYF. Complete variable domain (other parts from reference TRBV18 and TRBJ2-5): NAGVMQNPRHLVRRRGQEARLRCSPMKGHSHVYWYRQLPEEGLKFMVYLQKENIIDESGMPKERFSAEFPKEGPSILRIQQVVRGDSAAYFCASSPQRGLETQYFGPGTRLLVL.

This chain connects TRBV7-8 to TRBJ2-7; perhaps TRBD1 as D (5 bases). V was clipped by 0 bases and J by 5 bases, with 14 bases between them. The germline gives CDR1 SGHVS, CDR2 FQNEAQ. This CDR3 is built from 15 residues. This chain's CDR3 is CASSLAAGPVNEQYF. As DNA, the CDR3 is TGTGCCAGCAGCTTAGCGGCAGGGCCGGTGAACGAGCAGTACTTC.

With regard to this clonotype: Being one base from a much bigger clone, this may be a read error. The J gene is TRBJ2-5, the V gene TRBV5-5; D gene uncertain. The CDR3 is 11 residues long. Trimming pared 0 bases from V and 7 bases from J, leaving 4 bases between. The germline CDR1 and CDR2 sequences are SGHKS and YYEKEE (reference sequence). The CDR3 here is CASSLDGTQYF. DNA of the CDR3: TGTGCCAGCAGCTTGGACGGGACCCAGTACTTC.

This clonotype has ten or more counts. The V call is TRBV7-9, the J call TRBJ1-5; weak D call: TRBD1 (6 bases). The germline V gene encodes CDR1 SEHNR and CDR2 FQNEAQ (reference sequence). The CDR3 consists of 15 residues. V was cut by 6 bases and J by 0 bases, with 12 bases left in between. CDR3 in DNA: TGTGCCAGCAGTTCACAGGGCAATAGCAATCAGCCCCAGCATTTT. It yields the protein CASSSQGNSNQPQHF.

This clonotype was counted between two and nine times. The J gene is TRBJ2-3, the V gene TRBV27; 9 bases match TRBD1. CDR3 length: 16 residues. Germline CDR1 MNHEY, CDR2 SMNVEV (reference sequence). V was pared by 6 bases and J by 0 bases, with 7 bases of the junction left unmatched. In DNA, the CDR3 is TGTGCCAGCAGGCCCGACAGGGGGGTAAGCACAGATACGCAGTATTTT. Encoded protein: CASRPDRGVSTDTQYF.

The CDR3 DNA reads TGTGCCAGCAGCCGTCCGGAATACTATGGCTACACCTTC. Amino acid sequence: CASSRPEYYGYTF. The chain is built from TRBV7-9 and TRBJ1-2; D not resolved. Germline V gene sequence: CDR1 SEHNR, CDR2 FQNEAQ (reference sequence). V shed 5 bases and J shed 3 bases, with 10 bases lying between them. This CDR3 comprises 13 residues.

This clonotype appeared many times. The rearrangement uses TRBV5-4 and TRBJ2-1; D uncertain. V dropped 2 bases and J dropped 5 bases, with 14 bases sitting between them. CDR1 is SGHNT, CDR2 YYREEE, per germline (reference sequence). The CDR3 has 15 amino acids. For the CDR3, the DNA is TGTGCCAGCAGCTTCCGACTGGCGCTCGACAATGAGCAGTTCTTC. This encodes CASSFRLALDNEQFF.

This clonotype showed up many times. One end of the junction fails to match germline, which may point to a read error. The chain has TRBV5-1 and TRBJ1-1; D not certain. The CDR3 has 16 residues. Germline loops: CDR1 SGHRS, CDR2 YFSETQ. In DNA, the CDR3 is TGCGCCAGCAGCTTGGAGGGCATCTCCTCTAGGACTGAAGCGTCCTTT. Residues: CASSLEGISSRTEASF.

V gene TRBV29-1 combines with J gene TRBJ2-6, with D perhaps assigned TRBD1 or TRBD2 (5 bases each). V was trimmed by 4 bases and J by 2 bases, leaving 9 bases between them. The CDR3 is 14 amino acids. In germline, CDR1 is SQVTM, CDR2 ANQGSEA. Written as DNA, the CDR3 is TGCAGCGTTGTCACGGGGCCTGGGGCCAACGTCCTGACTTTC. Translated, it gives CSVVTGPGANVLTF. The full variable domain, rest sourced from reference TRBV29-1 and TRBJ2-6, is SAVISQKPSRDICQRGTSLTIQCQVDSQVTMMFWYRQQPGQSLTLIATANQGSEATYESGFVIDKFPISRPNLTFSTLTVSNMSPEDSSIYLCSVVTGPGANVLTFGAGSRLTVL.

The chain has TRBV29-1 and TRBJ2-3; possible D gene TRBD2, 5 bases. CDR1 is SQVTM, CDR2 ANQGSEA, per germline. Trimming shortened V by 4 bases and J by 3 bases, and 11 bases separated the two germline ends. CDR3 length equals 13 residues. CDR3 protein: CSVAGLDTDTQYF. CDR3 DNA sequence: TGCAGCGTTGCAGGACTGGATACAGATACGCAGTATTTT.

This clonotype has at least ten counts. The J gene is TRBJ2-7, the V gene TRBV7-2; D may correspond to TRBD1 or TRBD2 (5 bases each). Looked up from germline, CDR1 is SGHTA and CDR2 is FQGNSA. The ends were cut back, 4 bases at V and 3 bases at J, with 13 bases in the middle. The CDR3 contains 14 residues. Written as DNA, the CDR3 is TGTGCCAGCAGCTCTCTTGGGGGATTCTACGAGCAGTACTTC. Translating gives CASSSLGGFYEQYF.

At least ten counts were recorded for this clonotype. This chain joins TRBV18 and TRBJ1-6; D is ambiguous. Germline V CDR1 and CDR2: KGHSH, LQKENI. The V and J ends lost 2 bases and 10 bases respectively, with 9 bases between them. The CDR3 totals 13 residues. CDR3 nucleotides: TGTGCCAGCTCACCATGGTCTAGCTCACCCCTCCACTTT. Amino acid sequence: CASSPWSSSPLHF.